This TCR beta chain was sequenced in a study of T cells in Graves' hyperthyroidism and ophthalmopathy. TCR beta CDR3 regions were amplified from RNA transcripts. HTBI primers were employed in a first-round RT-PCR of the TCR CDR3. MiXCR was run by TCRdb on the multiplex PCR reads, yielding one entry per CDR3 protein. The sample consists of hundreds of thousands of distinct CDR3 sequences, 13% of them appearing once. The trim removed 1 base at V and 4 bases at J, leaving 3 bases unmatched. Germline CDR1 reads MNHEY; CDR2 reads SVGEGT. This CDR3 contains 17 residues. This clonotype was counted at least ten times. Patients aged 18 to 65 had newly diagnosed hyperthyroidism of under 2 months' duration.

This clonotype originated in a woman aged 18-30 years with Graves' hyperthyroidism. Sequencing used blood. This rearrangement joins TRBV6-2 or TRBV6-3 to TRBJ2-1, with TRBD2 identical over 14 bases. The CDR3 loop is CASSYWGTSGSYNEQFF. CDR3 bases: TGTGCCAGCAGTTACTGGGGGACTAGCGGGAGTTACAATGAGCAGTTCTTC.